These 26 T cell receptor beta chains were all obtained from the same sample, sequenced in a study of early stage breast cancer tumors. Profiling relied on immunoSEQ multiplex PCR, and the TCRdb table lists in-frame clones only, not all of them. The data contain 35,000 to 45,000 clones, around 68% of them singletons. The sequenced sample consisted of blood. Source of these receptors: a person aged 55 to 75 with breast cancer.

Written as DNA, the CDR3 is TGTGCCAGCAGTTACTCGCAGGGCAACTATGGCTACACCTTC. The encoded protein is CASSYSQGNYGYTF. This rearrangement joins TRBV6-6 to TRBJ1-2; tentatively, D is TRBD1 (5 bases). Germline CDR1 MNHNY, CDR2 SVGAGI (reference sequence). CDR3 length: 14 amino acids. V lost 0 bases, J lost 2 bases, and 7 bases lay in between.

The rearrangement links TRBV29-1 to TRBJ2-5, with 8 bases matching TRBD1. The V gene's germline CDR1 is SQVTM and CDR2 ANQGSEA. The CDR3 is 14 residues long. J lost 0 bases, V lost 1 base, and 1 base had no gene match. The DNA for the CDR3 is TGCAGCGTTGAAGGGGACAGGTACCAAGAGACCCAGTACTTC. Residues: CSVEGDRYQETQYF. Full variable domain (rest looked up from reference TRBV29-1 and TRBJ2-5): SAVISQKPSRDICQRGTSLTIQCQVDSQVTMMFWYRQQPGQSLTLIATANQGSEATYESGFVIDKFPISRPNLTFSTLTVSNMSPEDSSIYLCSVEGDRYQETQYFGPGTRLLVL.

The chain recombines TRBV19 with TRBJ2-1; 7 bases align to TRBD2. V trimming: 5 bases; J trimming: 4 bases; junction bases outside the gene matches: 5. CDR1 and CDR2 from the germline V gene are LNHDA and SQIVND (reference sequence). The CDR3 has 14 residues. The CDR3 DNA follows: TGTGCCAGTAGTTTCGGGGGGACTTACAATGAGCAGTTCTTC. Translation: CASSFGGTYNEQFF.

This clone was observed a handful of times. V usage is TRBV18 and J usage is TRBJ1-1, with D possibly matching TRBD1 (6 bases). V was shortened by 5 bases and J by 1 base, with 11 bases between the two germline ends. This CDR3 spans 14 amino acids. The germline gives CDR1 KGHSH, CDR2 LQKENI. In DNA, the CDR3 is TGTGCCAGCTCAACCGGGACACAGAACACTGAAGCTTTCTTT. This sequence encodes CASSTGTQNTEAFF.

V usage is TRBV28 and J usage is TRBJ2-7; 11 nucleotides line up with TRBD1. This CDR3 is 18 amino acids long. V was pared by 3 bases and J by 4 bases, with 14 bases of the junction left unmatched. Germline values: CDR1 MDHEN, CDR2 SYDVKM. CDR3 region: CASSLYEWTGGNWYEQYF. The CDR3 DNA follows: TGTGCCAGCAGTTTGTACGAGTGGACAGGGGGCAACTGGTACGAGCAGTACTTC.

The DNA of the CDR3 is TGCGCCAGCAGCTTGGTTGGTAGCGGGAGAAGGGGAGAGACCCAGTACTTC. Translation: CASSLVGSGRRGETQYF. This chain connects TRBV5-1 to TRBJ2-5; TRBD2 matches 9 bases. The CDR3 loop spans 17 amino acids. Germline V gene sequence: CDR1 SGHRS, CDR2 YFSETQ. With 0 bases clipped from V and 4 bases from J, the junction kept 10 bases outside the gene matches.

The rearrangement joins TRBV7-9 to TRBJ1-4, with D uncertain. Trimming stripped 3 bases from V and 1 base from J, with 6 bases between. This CDR3 comprises 14 residues. Germline values: CDR1 SEHNR, CDR2 FQNEAQ (reference sequence). The CDR3 DNA sequence: TGTGCCAGCAGCTTCCATGGAACTAATGAAAAACTGTTTTTT. The encoded protein is CASSFHGTNEKLFF.

The V gene is TRBV7-9, the J gene TRBJ1-1; D not resolved. The germline V gene has CDR1 SEHNR and CDR2 FQNEAQ (reference sequence). Trimming left V 1 base short and J 1 base short, with 7 bases between. The CDR3 consists of 14 residues. The CDR3 DNA reads TGTGCCAGCAGCTTAGGGGCCGGGAACACTGAAGCTTTCTTT. This translates into CASSLGAGNTEAFF.

This clone was observed once. CDR3 nucleotide sequence: TGTGCCAGCAGCTTACCTATTGCCAGGGAACGCGAAAAACTGTTTTTT. It encodes CASSLPIAREREKLFF. The chain carries TRBV7-9 and TRBJ1-4, with D possibly matching TRBD1 (5 bases). V was shortened by 2 bases and J by 8 bases, with 18 bases between the two germline ends. Germline CDR1 reads SEHNR; CDR2 reads FQNEAQ (reference sequence). This CDR3 comprises 16 residues.

This chain uses TRBV10-3 with TRBJ2-7; a weak D match, TRBD2 (6 bases). Looked up from germline, CDR1 is ENHRY and CDR2 is SYGVKD. Trimming stripped 6 bases from V and 1 base from J, with 22 bases between. The CDR3 extends over 17 amino acids. This CDR3 is CAIRGTAALGGSYEQYF. CDR3 coding DNA: TGTGCCATCAGGGGGACGGCGGCATTGGGGGGTTCCTACGAGCAGTACTTC.

This clone was observed a handful of times. The J gene is TRBJ1-2, the V gene TRBV29-1; D perhaps matches TRBD1 (6 bases). The CDR3 spans 14 residues. CDR1 is SQVTM, CDR2 ANQGSEA, per germline. V lost 3 bases to trimming and J lost 0 bases, with 11 bases between them. The CDR3 DNA reads as TGCAGCGTTGATCCGCAGGGGACTAACTATGGCTACACCTTC. It is translated as CSVDPQGTNYGYTF.

The rearrangement links TRBV5-1 to TRBJ1-3; D not resolved. Per germline, CDR1 SGHRS and CDR2 YFSETQ. The CDR3 contains 15 residues. V was cut by 0 bases and J by 0 bases, with 7 bases left in between. In DNA, the CDR3 is TGCGCCAGCAGCTTGGACGCGAGCTCTGGAAACACCATATATTTT. The encoded protein is CASSLDASSGNTIYF.

This chain joins TRBV6-1 and TRBJ2-7, with 7 nucleotides matching TRBD2. CDR1 is MNHNS, CDR2 SASEGT, per germline. The CDR3 is made up of 14 amino acids. The ends lost 1 base at V and 2 bases at J; junction bases unmatched: 2. The CDR3: CASSEGEGPYEQYF. CDR3 in DNA: TGTGCCAGCAGTGAAGGGGAGGGCCCCTACGAGCAGTACTTC.

V usage is TRBV5-8 and J usage is TRBJ2-5; D is tentatively TRBD1 or TRBD2 (6 bases each). The CDR3 totals 16 residues. Trimming took off 1 base at V and 5 bases at J, with 18 bases between the two ends. Germline V gene lookup returns CDR1 SGHTS and CDR2 YDEGEE. DNA of the CDR3: TGTGCCAGCAGCTTGCAGGGGAACATAGGAGGGGAGACCCAGTACTTC. Protein: CASSLQGNIGGETQYF.

The rearrangement uses TRBV19 and TRBJ2-7; TRBD2 is a possible D gene (5 bases). V was clipped by 4 bases and J by 2 bases, with 9 bases between them. CDR3 length: 13 residues. CDR1 LNHDA and CDR2 SQIVND come from the germline V gene (reference sequence). DNA of the CDR3: TGTGCCAGTAGTAGTACGGGAACCTACGAGCAGTACTTC. Protein sequence: CASSSTGTYEQYF.

V is TRBV19 and J is TRBJ2-1; a possible D gene is TRBD2 (5 bases). This CDR3 is 13 amino acids long. The ends were cut back, 2 bases at V and 8 bases at J, with 10 bases in the middle. Germline lookup yields CDR1 LNHDA and CDR2 SQIVND (reference sequence). The CDR3 here is CASSIMRADEQFF. The CDR3 bases are TGTGCCAGTAGTATAATGCGGGCCGATGAGCAGTTCTTC.

This rearrangement joins TRBV6-8 to TRBJ1-5; tentatively, D is TRBD1 (6 bases). V dropped 2 bases and J dropped 11 bases, with 22 bases sitting between them. Germline CDR1 MNHGY, CDR2 SAAAGT. The CDR3 covers 16 residues. For the CDR3, the DNA is TGTGCCAGCAGTTACACGGACAGTAAAAGTCCTCGTGCCCAGCATTTT. It specifies CASSYTDSKSPRAQHF.

The chain employs TRBV18 and TRBJ1-2; D remains ambiguous. V was cut by 2 bases and J by 4 bases, with 11 bases left in between. This CDR3 is 14 amino acids long. Germline V gene data show CDR1 as KGHSH and CDR2 as LQKENI. CDR3 nucleotides: TGTGCCAGCTCACCAGAGACGGCGGGCTATGGCTACACCTTC. This gives the protein CASSPETAGYGYTF.

This sequence joins TRBV9 and TRBJ1-3; D not resolved. Trimming left V 6 bases short and J 3 bases short, with 13 bases between. The CDR3 spans 14 residues. Germline V gene data show CDR1 as SGDLS and CDR2 as YYNGEE. DNA for the CDR3: TGTGCCAGCAACCCAGCTGGGTATGGAAACACCATATATTTT. This gives the protein CASNPAGYGNTIYF. Based on the CDR3 plus reference TRBV9 and TRBJ1-3, the full variable domain is DSGVTQTPKHLITATGQRVTLRCSPRSGDLSVYWYQQSLDQGLQFLIQYYNGEERAKGNILERFSAQQFPDLHSELNLSSLELGDSALYFCASNPAGYGNTIYFGEGSWLTVV.

This clone was picked up one time. This chain connects TRBV7-2 to TRBJ2-7; 7 bases agree with TRBD2. The CDR3 is made up of 13 amino acids. Trimming took 8 bases from V and 5 from J; bases not matched to a gene: 9. Germline lookup yields CDR1 SGHTA and CDR2 FQGNSA. This chain's CDR3 is CASRFGRINEQYF. The CDR3 region has the DNA TGTGCCAGCCGTTTCGGGAGGATTAACGAGCAGTACTTC.

The chain has TRBV27 and TRBJ2-7; the match to TRBD1 covers 7 bases. Germline lookup yields CDR1 MNHEY and CDR2 SMNVEV (reference sequence). With V trimmed by 5 bases and J by 0 bases, 10 bases remained unmatched. The CDR3 length is 16 residues. The DNA for the CDR3 is TGTGCCAGCAGTCCCGACAGGGTGTTCAACTCCTACGAGCAGTACTTC. Its protein product is CASSPDRVFNSYEQYF.

The chain recombines TRBV5-6 with TRBJ2-7; D might be TRBD1 or TRBD2, each matching 5 bases. Germline-derived CDR1 and CDR2 are SGHDT and YYEEEE. The V and J ends lost 0 bases and 3 bases respectively, with 16 bases between them. The CDR3 runs 16 residues. This CDR3 is CASSLGGFRANYEQYF. The CDR3 bases are TGTGCCAGCAGCTTGGGGGGGTTTCGGGCAAACTACGAGCAGTACTTC.

The chain couples TRBV11-2 to TRBJ2-7; unclear D gene. Deletions cut 5 bases from V and 7 bases from J, with 9 bases between. In germline, CDR1 is SGHAT, CDR2 FQNNGV. This CDR3 has 11 amino acids. The CDR3 nucleotides read TGTGCCAGCAGCCCGATGGGGGAGCAGTACTTC. Amino acids: CASSPMGEQYF.

As regards this clone: Within the sample, other DNA sequences also encode this same CDR3. V gene TRBV28 combines with J gene TRBJ1-4; TRBD1 aligns across 9 bases. The ends lost 6 bases at V and 5 bases at J; junction bases unmatched: 4. The V gene's germline CDR1 is MDHEN and CDR2 SYDVKM. The CDR3 runs to 14 residues. Written as DNA, the CDR3 is TGTGCCAGCAGCCCGGGACAGGGAAATGAAAAACTGTTTTTT. Translating it yields CASSPGQGNEKLFF.

Only a few counts were recorded for this clone. The chain joins TRBV5-1 to TRBJ2-7; 8 nucleotides match TRBD1. This CDR3 comprises 15 residues. CDR1 is SGHRS and CDR2 is YFSETQ in the germline V gene. V lost 4 bases, J lost 6 bases, and 12 bases stayed unmatched. The CDR3 DNA sequence: TGCGCCAGCAGCCGAGATGGACAGGGTCGGAGCGAGCAGTACTTC. Its protein is CASSRDGQGRSEQYF.

The rearrangement uses TRBV5-4 and TRBJ2-2; no firm D call. V gave up 0 bases and J gave up 1 base, with 4 bases separating them. The CDR3 is 14 residues long. Germline values: CDR1 SGHNT, CDR2 YYREEE (reference sequence). The CDR3 protein is CASSLVQNTGELFF. The CDR3 nucleotides are TGTGCCAGCAGCTTGGTACAGAACACCGGGGAGCTGTTTTTT.